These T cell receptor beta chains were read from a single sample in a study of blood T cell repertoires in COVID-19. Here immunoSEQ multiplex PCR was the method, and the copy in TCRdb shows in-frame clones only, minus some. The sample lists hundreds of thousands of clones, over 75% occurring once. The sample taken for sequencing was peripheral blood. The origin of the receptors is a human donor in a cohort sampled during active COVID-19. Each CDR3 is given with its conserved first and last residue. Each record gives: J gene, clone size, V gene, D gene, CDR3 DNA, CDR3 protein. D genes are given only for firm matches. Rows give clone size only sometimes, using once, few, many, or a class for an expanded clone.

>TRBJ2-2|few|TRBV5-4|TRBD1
TGTGCCAGCAGCTCAGGGGGCGCAAGACCGAACACCGGGGAGCTGTTTTTT
CASSSGGARPNTGELFF
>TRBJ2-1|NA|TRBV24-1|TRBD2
TGTGCCACCAGTGATTTAAGGGCGGGAGTAAGTGAGCAGTTCTTC
CATSDLRAGVSEQFF
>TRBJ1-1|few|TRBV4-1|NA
TGCGCCAGCAGCCATCCGGGAGTGAACACTGAAGCTTTCTTT
CASSHPGVNTEAFF
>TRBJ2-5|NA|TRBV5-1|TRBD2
TGCGCCAGCAGCCCTAGCGGGAAGCGGGAGACCCAGTACTTC
CASSPSGKRETQYF
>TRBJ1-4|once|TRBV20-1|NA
TGCAGTGCCAGAAGAGGGGAAAAACTGTTTTTT
CSARRGEKLFF
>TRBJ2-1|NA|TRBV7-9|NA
TGTGCCAGCAGCTCGATGGGCAGGGGAAGCTCCTACAATGAGCAGTTCTTC
CASSSMGRGSSYNEQFF
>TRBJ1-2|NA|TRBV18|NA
TGTGCCAGCTCACCACTTTCCCCTTCGGAGAGCTACACCTTC
CASSPLSPSESYTF
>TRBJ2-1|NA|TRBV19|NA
TGTGCCAGTAAGGAAGGGGGATTCTACAATGAGCAGTTCTTC
CASKEGGFYNEQFF
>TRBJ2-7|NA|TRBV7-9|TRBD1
TGTGCCAGCAGCGCCTGGACAGGGCTAGGGAGGTACGAGCAGTACTTC
CASSAWTGLGRYEQYF
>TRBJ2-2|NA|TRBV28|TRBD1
TGTGCCACCAACTTGTCCGGGACAGGCGGGGAGCTGTTTTTT
CATNLSGTGGELFF
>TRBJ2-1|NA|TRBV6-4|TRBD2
TGTGCCAGCAGTGAGGTTTCCGGGAGGGCCGAGCAGTTCTTC
CASSEVSGRAEQFF